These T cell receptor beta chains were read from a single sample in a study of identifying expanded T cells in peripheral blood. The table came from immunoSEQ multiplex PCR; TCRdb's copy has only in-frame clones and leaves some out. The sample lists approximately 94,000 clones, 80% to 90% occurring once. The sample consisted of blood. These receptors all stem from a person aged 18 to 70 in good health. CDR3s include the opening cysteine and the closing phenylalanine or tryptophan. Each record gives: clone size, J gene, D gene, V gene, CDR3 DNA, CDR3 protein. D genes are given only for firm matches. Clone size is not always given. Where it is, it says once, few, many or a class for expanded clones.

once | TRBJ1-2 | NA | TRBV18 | TGTGCCAGCTCGCCTGGGGGTGACAGAACAAACTATGGCTACACCTTC | CASSPGGDRTNYGYTF
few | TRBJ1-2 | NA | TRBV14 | TGTGCCAGCAGCCAGCGAGGGGCAATGGGCTATGGCTACACCTTC | CASSQRGAMGYGYTF
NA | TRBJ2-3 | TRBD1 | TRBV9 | TGTGCCAGCAGCGTAGAAGGGGGCATAGCAGATACGCAGTATTTT | CASSVEGGIADTQYF
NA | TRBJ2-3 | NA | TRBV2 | TGTGCCAGCAGTGAAGATGCAGGCGGAGGAACAGATACGCAGTATTTT | CASSEDAGGGTDTQYF
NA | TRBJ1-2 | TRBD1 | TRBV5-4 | TGTGCCAGCAGCTCGGGACAGGGGGCGTTTGGCTACACCTTC | CASSSGQGAFGYTF
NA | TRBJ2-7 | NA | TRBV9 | TGTGCCAGCAGCCTCGAGGGGAGAGGCCTTGGGGAGCAGTACTTC | CASSLEGRGLGEQYF
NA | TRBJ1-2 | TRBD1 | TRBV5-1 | TGCGCCAGCAGCTTGACAGGGGGACACTCCAACTATGGCTACACCTTC | CASSLTGGHSNYGYTF
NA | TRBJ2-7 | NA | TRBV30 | TGTGCCTGGAGTGTTTCCCTATCCTACGAGCAGTACTTC | CAWSVSLSYEQYF
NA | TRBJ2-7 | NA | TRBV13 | TGTGCCAGCAGCTTAGTCAGGGCAGCCGAGCAGTACTTC | CASSLVRAAEQYF
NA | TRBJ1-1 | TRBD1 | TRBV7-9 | TGTGCCAGCAGCTTAGCCCTTAGACAGGGGAGGCTTGAAGCTTTCTTT | CASSLALRQGRLEAFF
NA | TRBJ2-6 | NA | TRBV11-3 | TGTGCCAGCAGCTTAGTCCCAGGTCCCTCTGGGGCCAACGTCCTGACTTTC | CASSLVPGPSGANVLTF
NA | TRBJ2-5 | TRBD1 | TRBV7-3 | TGTGCCAGCAGCCCGGACAGGGGGCGAGAGACCCAGTACTTC | CASSPDRGRETQYF
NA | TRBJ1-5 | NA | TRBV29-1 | TGCATCCTGCGGCCCGAGCATTTT | CILRPEHF
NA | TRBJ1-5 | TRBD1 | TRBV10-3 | TGTGCCATCAGTGAGTCGTTAGGGGGCGCTCAGCCCCAGCATTTT | CAISESLGGAQPQHF
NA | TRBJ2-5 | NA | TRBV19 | TGTGCCAGTAGTACGGGAATTGAAGAGACCCAGTACTTC | CASSTGIEETQYF
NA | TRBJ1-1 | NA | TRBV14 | TGTGCCAGCAGCCTGTTCTGGGGGGCCTCGTCAGGGACTGAAGCTTTCTTT | CASSLFWGASSGTEAFF
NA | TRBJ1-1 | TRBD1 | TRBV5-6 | TGTGCCAGCAGCTTTGTGGGAACCAGGGGGACGAACACTGAAGCTTTCTTT | CASSFVGTRGTNTEAFF
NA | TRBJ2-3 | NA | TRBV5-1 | TGCGCCAGCAGGGCTTCAGGGAGCACAGATACGCAGTATTTT | CASRASGSTDTQYF
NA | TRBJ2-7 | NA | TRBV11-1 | TGTGCCAGCAGCTTAGCGGGTGGGCAGCAGTACTTC | CASSLAGGQQYF
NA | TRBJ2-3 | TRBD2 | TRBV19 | TGTGCCAGTAGTATCGGACTAGCGGGAGTCCGCACAGATACGCAGTATTTT | CASSIGLAGVRTDTQYF
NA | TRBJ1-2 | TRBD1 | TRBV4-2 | TGTGCCAGCAGCTTGCGACAGGGGGAACCTACTTATGGCTACACCTTC | CASSLRQGEPTYGYTF
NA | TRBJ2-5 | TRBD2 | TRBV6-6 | TGTGCCAGCAGGGGCTCGGCTAGCGGACAAGAGACCCAGTACTTC | CASRGSASGQETQYF
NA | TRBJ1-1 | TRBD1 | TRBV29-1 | TGCAGCGGAAAGACCGGGACAGGTTTCACTGAAGCTTTCTTT | CSGKTGTGFTEAFF
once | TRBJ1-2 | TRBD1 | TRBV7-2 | TGTGCCAGCAGCTTTGGCGGCGAAACAGGGGGTTTGGATGGCTACACCTTC | CASSFGGETGGLDGYTF
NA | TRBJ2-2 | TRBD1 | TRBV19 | TGTGCCATCAGGGACAGGGGTAACACCGGGGAGCTGTTTTTT | CAIRDRGNTGELFF
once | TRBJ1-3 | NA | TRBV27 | TGTGCCAGCAGCGCTTCCGGGATTACAGGAAACACCATATATTTT | CASSASGITGNTIYF
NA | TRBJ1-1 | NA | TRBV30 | TGTGCCTGGAAGGTAGCCTGGGACACCACTGAAGCTTTCTTT | CAWKVAWDTTEAFF
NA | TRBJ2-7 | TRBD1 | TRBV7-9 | TGTGCCAGCAGCTTAGGACTAGGGGACAGGTCCTACGAGCAGTACTTC | CASSLGLGDRSYEQYF
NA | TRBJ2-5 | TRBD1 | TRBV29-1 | TGCAGCGCTCGGACAGGGGGCGAGACCCAGTACTTC | CSARTGGETQYF
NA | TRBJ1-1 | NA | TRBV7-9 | TGTGCCAGCAGCGTGAACAGGGTTAACACTGAAGCTTTCTTT | CASSVNRVNTEAFF
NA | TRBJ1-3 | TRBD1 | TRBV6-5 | TGTGCCAGCAGCAAGGGACAGGTCTCTGGAAACACCATATATTTT | CASSKGQVSGNTIYF
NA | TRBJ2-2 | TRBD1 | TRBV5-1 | TGCGCCAGCAGCTCGGGACAGGGGGTTAACACCGGGGAGCTGTTTTTT | CASSSGQGVNTGELFF
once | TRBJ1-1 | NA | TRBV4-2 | TGTGCCAGCAGCCATGAAACACTGAACACTGAAGCTTTCTTT | CASSHETLNTEAFF
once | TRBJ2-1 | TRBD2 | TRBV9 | TGTGCCAGCAGCGGTAGCGGGGAGGATGTCTATGAGCAGTTCTTC | CASSGSGEDVYEQFF
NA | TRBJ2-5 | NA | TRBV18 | TGTGCCAGCTCACCATTTCCGGGCGGTGAAGAGACCCAGTACTTC | CASSPFPGGEETQYF
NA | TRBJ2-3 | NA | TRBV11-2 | TGTGCCAGCAGCCTCAGTACAGATACGCAGTATTTT | CASSLSTDTQYF
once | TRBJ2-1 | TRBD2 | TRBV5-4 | TGTGCCAGCACCTCAAGGCTCGAAGCGGGAGCCTACAATGAGCAGTTCTTC | CASTSRLEAGAYNEQFF
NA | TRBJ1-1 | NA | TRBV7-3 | TGTGCCAGCAGCCCCCGGGGGGGGTGGACTGAAGCTTTCTTT | CASSPRGGWTEAFF
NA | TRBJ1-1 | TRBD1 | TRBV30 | TGTGCCTGGAGTGCGGGGACAGGGAAGAAAGCTTTCTTT | CAWSAGTGKKAFF
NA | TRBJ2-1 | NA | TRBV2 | TGTGCCAGCAGCGCAGGGGAAAGGGGCAATGAGCAGTTCTTC | CASSAGERGNEQFF